The TCR beta chain under discussion was sequenced for a study of blood T cell repertoires in COVID-19. The wider study: Samples representing acute and convalescent COVID-19 were sourced from the United States, Italy and Spain. PBMCs, B-cell-depleted T cells, or T cells were the source of the cDNA or gDNA that made up the material.

As processed by the authors: Estimation of nucleated cell counts relied on the amplification of reference gene primers. Sequencing used immunoSEQ multiplex PCR; TCRdb keeps in-frame clones, though not all of them. From that table come the V and J calls and clone size; the DNA was used to work out D and trimming. The sample has about 250,000 clones, over 70% seen once. CDR1 and CDR2 from the germline V gene are LGHDT and YNNKEL (reference sequence). The CDR3 extends over 14 amino acids. Trimming left V 0 bases short and J 3 bases short, with 8 bases between. This clonotype was obtained from a woman older than 75 with acute or convalescent COVID-19. The source material was peripheral blood. The chain links TRBV3-1 (or the pseudogene TRBV3-2) to TRBJ1-1; D not certain. The DNA for the CDR3 is TGTGCCAGCAGCCAAGAGTCGGGGTACACTGAAGCTTTCTTT. Amino acid sequence: CASSQESGYTEAFF.